These T cell receptor beta chains were read from a single sample in a study of CD8 T cells in ankylosing spondylitis. Via MiXCR, TCRdb re-called the 5' RACE reads, giving one row per CDR3 protein. The sample lists 200,000 or so distinct CDR3 sequences; 13% were seen once. Sequencing used blood, either unsorted or a sorted T cell fraction (not recorded which). These receptors were obtained from a female donor with ankylosing spondylitis or in good health (not recorded which). CDR3s include the opening cysteine and the closing phenylalanine or tryptophan. A D gene is named only where the DNA matches it firmly. For some rows the clone size is stated as once, few or many, or as a class when expanded; others skip it.

d_call clone_size cdr3_length j_call v_call cdr3_aa cdr3_nt
. many 15 TRBJ2-1 TRBV27 CASSLGLEGLNEQFF TGTGCCAGCAGTTTAGGGCTAGAGGGCCTCAATGAGCAGTTCTTC
. many 13 TRBJ1-1 TRBV28 CATRVVMNTEAFF TGTGCCACCCGCGTAGTCATGAACACTGAAGCTTTCTTT
TRBD1 many 14 TRBJ2-3 TRBV20-1 CSATGTDVTDTQYF TGCAGTGCCACCGGGACAGACGTCACAGATACGCAGTATTTT
TRBD1 many 15 TRBJ2-7 TRBV5-1 CASSAGSTGSGEQYF TGCGCCAGCAGCGCTGGCTCGACAGGGTCGGGGGAGCAGTACTTC
TRBD1 many 16 TRBJ1-6 TRBV28 CASSSGGTDYNSPLHF TGTGCCAGCAGCTCCGGAGGGACAGACTATAATTCACCCCTCCACTTT
. many 14 TRBJ2-2 TRBV7-3 CASSLMQSSGELFF TGTGCCAGCAGCTTAATGCAGTCTTCTGGGGAGCTGTTTTTT
TRBD2 many 16 TRBJ2-7 TRBV20-1 CSAREVLAGDSYEQYF TGCAGTGCTAGAGAGGTGCTAGCGGGAGACTCCTACGAGCAGTACTTC
. . 16 TRBJ2-4 TRBV12-3/TRBV12-4 CASTNYRGGAKNIQYF TGTGCCAGCACCAACTACAGGGGGGGAGCCAAAAACATTCAGTACTTC
TRBD2 many 16 TRBJ2-2 TRBV12-3/TRBV12-4 CASSLHSGGGTGELFF TGTGCCAGCAGTTTACATAGCGGGGGAGGGACCGGGGAGCTGTTTTTT
TRBD1 many 14 TRBJ2-5 TRBV6-5 CASSYITGGETQYF TGTGCCAGCAGTTATATTACAGGGGGAGAGACCCAGTACTTC
. many 12 TRBJ1-1 TRBV4-3 CASSHGSTEAFF TGCGCCAGCAGCCATGGAAGCACTGAAGCTTTCTTT
. . 15 TRBJ1-6 TRBV11-2 CASRPSGRSRSPLHF TGTGCCAGCCGTCCATCGGGACGATCGAGATCGCCCCTCCACTTT
. many 15 TRBJ2-1 TRBV7-2 CASSLEVAAYNEQFF TGTGCCAGCAGCTTAGAGGTGGCAGCCTACAATGAGCAGTTCTTC
TRBD1 many 14 TRBJ2-7 TRBV27 CASSFLQGNYEQYF TGTGCCAGCAGCTTTCTACAGGGGAACTACGAGCAGTACTTC
TRBD1 . 16 TRBJ1-3 TRBV6-1 CASSLEGASGGNTIYF TGTGCCAGCAGCCTGGAGGGGGCCTCGGGTGGAAACACCATATATTTT
TRBD2 few 16 TRBJ2-3 TRBV20-1 CSAGSRLAGGRDTQYF TGCAGTGCTGGCTCCCGCCTGGCGGGAGGCCGGGATACGCAGTATTTT
. few 18 TRBJ2-7 TRBV4-3 CASSHELWAAGKGYEQYF TGCGCCAGCAGCCACGAGCTTTGGGCGGCGGGCAAGGGCTACGAGCAGTACTTC
. . 13 TRBJ1-1 TRBV10-3 CAISEPGFVGAFF TGTGCCATCAGTGAGCCTGGGTTCGTTGGGGCTTTCTTT
. . 14 TRBJ2-1 TRBV23-1 CASSQSPGIDEQFF TGCGCCAGCAGTCAATCGCCAGGGATCGATGAGCAGTTCTTC
. many 15 TRBJ1-2 TRBV12-3/TRBV12-4 CASSFFSRDWDGYTF TGTGCCAGCAGTTTTTTCAGCAGGGACTGGGATGGCTACACCTTC
. many 14 TRBJ2-2 TRBV12-3/TRBV12-4 CASRTGANTGELFF TGTGCCAGCAGGACGGGAGCGAACACCGGGGAGCTGTTTTTT
. few 15 TRBJ2-5 TRBV19 CASSIFGGSWETQYF TGTGCCAGTAGTATTTTCGGTGGCAGCTGGGAGACCCAGTACTTC
. many 12 TRBJ1-2 TRBV20-1 CSASISGDGYTF TGCAGTGCTAGTATTTCGGGGGATGGCTACACCTTC
TRBD1 many 14 TRBJ1-5 TRBV7-2 CASSGQVGDQPQHF TGTGCCAGCAGCGGACAGGTGGGGGATCAGCCCCAGCATTTT
. . 15 TRBJ1-3 TRBV19 CASKRWRALGNTIYF TGTGCCAGTAAGAGATGGAGGGCTCTTGGAAACACCATATATTTT
. . 16 TRBJ1-5 TRBV7-2 CASSLKVGVDNQPQHF TGTGCCAGCAGCTTAAAGGTGGGAGTGGACAATCAGCCCCAGCATTTT
. many 14 TRBJ1-1 TRBV10-3 CAISDWQKNTEAFF TGTGCCATCAGTGACTGGCAGAAAAACACTGAAGCTTTCTTT
. few 16 TRBJ2-1 TRBV6-2/TRBV6-3 CASSYSLAEAGNEQFF TGTGCCAGCAGTTACAGTCTCGCCGAGGCGGGTAATGAGCAGTTCTTC
. many 16 TRBJ1-1 TRBV6-2/TRBV6-3 CASSKRDGFLYVEAFF TGTGCCAGCAGTAAGCGGGACGGTTTTCTGTACGTGGAAGCTTTCTTT
. many 14 TRBJ2-3 TRBV25-1 CASSTGIGADTQYF TGTGCCAGCAGTACAGGTATCGGCGCAGATACGCAGTATTTT
. . 15 TRBJ2-5 TRBV9 CASSPSRWDQETQYF TGTGCCAGCAGCCCCTCACGGTGGGACCAAGAGACCCAGTACTTC
. many 10 TRBJ2-3 TRBV5-5 CASTTDTQYF TGTGCCAGCACCACAGATACGCAGTATTTT
. many 12 TRBJ2-1 TRBV12-3/TRBV12-4 CASSFLNNEQFF TGTGCCAGCAGTTTTTTGAACAATGAGCAGTTCTTC
TRBD1 . 14 TRBJ1-2 TRBV12-3/TRBV12-4 CASSLGQVGYGYTF TGTGCCAGCAGCCTGGGACAGGTTGGCTATGGCTACACCTTC
TRBD2 . 15 TRBJ2-3 TRBV6-1 CASSSGGLAIDTQYF TGTGCCAGCAGCTCGGGGGGACTAGCAATAGATACGCAGTATTTT
. many 14 TRBJ1-3 TRBV28 CASNSGLSGNTIYF TGTGCCAGCAACTCGGGACTTTCTGGAAACACCATATATTTT
. many 13 TRBJ2-3 TRBV20-1 CSARVPLTDTQYF TGCAGTGCTAGAGTGCCCCTCACAGATACGCAGTATTTT
. . 14 TRBJ1-1 TRBV5-1 CASSPWVPGTEAFF TGCGCCAGCAGCCCGTGGGTCCCAGGGACTGAAGCTTTCTTT
. many 17 TRBJ2-3 TRBV7-2 CASSLSIGRGSTDTQYF TGTGCCAGCAGCTTGAGCATTGGACGGGGTAGCACAGATACGCAGTATTTT
. once 18 TRBJ1-3 TRBV3-1 CASSFAGRGLSSGNTIYF TGTGCCAGCAGTTTCGCCGGGCGGGGACTGAGCTCTGGAAACACCATATATTTT
. many 14 TRBJ1-1 TRBV11-2 CASSRNGENTEAFF TGTGCCAGCAGCCGGAACGGCGAGAACACTGAAGCTTTCTTT
TRBD2 many 14 TRBJ2-1 TRBV27 CASSFRTRSGEQFF TGTGCCAGCAGTTTCAGGACTAGGAGTGGTGAGCAGTTCTTC
TRBD2 many 15 TRBJ2-1 TRBV5-6 CASSITAGIYNEQFF TGTGCCAGCAGCATCACAGCGGGAATCTACAATGAGCAGTTCTTC
. many 15 TRBJ1-2 TRBV12-3/TRBV12-4 CASIPGTGVGVGYTF TGTGCCAGCATCCCCGGGACGGGGGTTGGAGTTGGCTACACCTTC
. many 14 TRBJ1-1 TRBV7-9 CASSLETGNTEAFF TGTGCCAGCAGCTTAGAAACAGGTAACACTGAAGCTTTCTTT
. many 16 TRBJ2-5 TRBV28 CASSGALGGNQETQYF TGTGCCAGCAGTGGGGCTTTAGGGGGGAACCAAGAGACCCAGTACTTC
. . 13 TRBJ1-1 TRBV7-2 CASSLWEVTEAFF TGTGCCAGCAGCTTGTGGGAGGTCACTGAAGCTTTCTTT